This T cell receptor beta chain was found in a study of T cell repertoires in cytomegalovirus infection. Study-level background: Both CMV infection and a matching HLA type were indicated by public TCR beta signatures.

TCRdb called the reads again in MiXCR, with one record for every CDR3 protein. The profile covers about 220,000 distinct CDR3 sequences, with 38% appearing a single time and 59% taken by the ten largest. Study results and caveats: CMV carriers having the relevant HLA were flagged by cumulative public TCR beta family frequency.

To note about this clonotype: Antigen: not known.

The CDR3 spans 15 residues. The J segment lost 5 bases and the V segment lost 8 bases, leaving 12 bases of the junction unmatched. The sequence came from a human donor in good health (CMV status not recorded). Some clones in this sample may be carry-over from other donors' samples. The sequencing used CD8+ T cells from cultured PBMCs, collected from culture after CMV antigen stimulation. The chain uses TRBV12-3 or TRBV12-4 and TRBJ2-1; 7 bases are a match to TRBD2. CDR3 sequence reads: CASGGEGLSHNEQFF. The CDR3 DNA reads TGTGCCAGCGGGGGGGAGGGCCTGTCCCACAATGAGCAGTTCTTC.